This T cell receptor beta chain was identified in a study of blood T cell repertoires in COVID-19. Across the study: Italy, Spain and the United States were the sources of the convalescent and acute COVID-19 samples. The cDNA or gDNA used as material had been derived from T cells, B-cell-depleted T cells, or PBMCs.

The ends were cut back, 5 bases at V and 4 bases at J, with 12 bases in the middle. Per germline, CDR1 MNHEY and CDR2 SMNVEV (reference sequence). The CDR3 sequence is 15 residues long. As processed by the authors: Estimates of nucleated cell counts were drawn from the amplification of reference gene primers. TCRdb's table, derived via immunoSEQ multiplex PCR, lists solely in-frame clones and lacks some. That table gives V, J and clone size, and the DNA gave D and trimming. The sample includes roughly 120,000 clones, about 92% of them seen just once. Sequenced sample: peripheral blood. The chain uses TRBV27 and TRBJ1-6; maybe TRBD1 (6 bases). This clonotype was obtained from a man aged 45-65 years with active COVID-19. The CDR3 sequence: CASSPRQGYNSPLHF. The DNA of the CDR3 is TGTGCCAGCAGTCCCCGCCAGGGGTATAATTCACCCCTCCACTTT.